This record covers a single T cell receptor beta chain. No antigen is known for it. The data originate from a study of shared clonotypes between healthy human individuals. Both subsets, CD45RA+ naive and CD45RA-negative memory, were split from the CD4+ cells. Overall study results and limits: Donor scarcity curtailed the genetic and exposure-history diversity represented herein.

200 to 250 ng DNA, 30,000 or so T cell genomes, went into each sorted-subset replicate PCR. TCRdb keeps only in-frame clones here, not all; method: immunoSEQ multiplex PCR. This sample has 1.5 million to 1.9 million clones, with approximately 98% found just once. The sample was naive CD4+ T cells sorted from blood. This sample's subset: CD45RA+ positively selected. The origin of this receptor is a man aged 25-45 years in good health.

CDR3 DNA sequence: TGTGCCAGCTCACTATTACCTGTTGAGATGAACACTGAAGCTTTCTTT. It codes for CASSLLPVEMNTEAFF. The chain joins TRBV18 to TRBJ1-1; unclear D gene. The CDR3 runs 16 residues. Germline CDR1 KGHSH, CDR2 LQKENI. The V end was cut by 4 bases, the J end by 0 bases, with 15 bases between. The full variable domain, completed using reference TRBV18 and TRBJ1-1, is NAGVMQNPRHLVRRRGQEARLRCSPMKGHSHVYWYRQLPEEGLKFMVYLQKENIIDESGMPKERFSAEFPKEGPSILRIQQVVRGDSAAYFCASSLLPVEMNTEAFFGQGTRLTVV.